The entry that follows covers one T cell receptor beta chain sequence. The length of the CDR3 is 13 residues. The germline V and J ends were trimmed by 3 bases and 9 bases, with 11 bases remaining between them. The germline V gene has CDR1 MDHEN and CDR2 SYDVKM. The data stem from a study of blood T cells in healthy people across ages. Looking at the study overall: Template switching retrieved approximately one barcoded beta molecule for each two T cells.

For the second PCR, which ran for 7 to 11 cycles, a sample-barcoded 5' primer and a J-beta primer mix were used. There were at least 3 million CDR3-containing paired-end reads obtained from each sample. TCRdb recomputed calls from the 5' RACE reads with MiXCR, one row per CDR3 protein. The sample gives 900,000 to 950,000 distinct CDR3 sequences, 25% to 30% of which show up once; roughly 10% is in the top ten. These sequences were also reported in another study, on T cells of mothers and their children. Per that study: A few healthy Caucasian mothers and their six children donated.

Sequenced sample: blood. This receptor was taken from a woman between 40 and 50 years old in good health. The rearrangement uses TRBV28 and TRBJ1-4, with D unresolved. CDR3 in DNA: TGTGCCAGCAGTTTGACGGCCTATCAAAAACTGTTTTTT. Encoded protein: CASSLTAYQKLFF.